Listed below are T cell receptor beta chains from one sample, sequenced in a study of CD8+ T cells in alopecia areata. Profiled with immunoSEQ multiplex PCR; TCRdb holds only in-frame clones, not every one. The table shows 65,000 to 75,000 clones, with 29% occurring only once. Sequenced material: CD8+ T cells sorted from blood, taken at week 4, from a patient treated with tofacitinib. The receptors originated from a human donor with alopecia areata. Both conserved end residues are trimmed from each CDR3.

V,J,CDR3
TRBV29-1,TRBJ2-7,SVESSSSYEQY
TRBV29-1,TRBJ1-2,SVDRGPDGYT
TRBV28,TRBJ2-6,ASSPSGANVLT
TRBV29-1,TRBJ2-1,SVESAGGPSEQF
TRBV2,TRBJ2-7,ASSYGLAGSYEQY
TRBV7-8,TRBJ2-1,ASSFGGRILDEQF
TRBV6-1,TRBJ1-5,ASSSGSNQPQH
TRBV7-6,TRBJ2-7,ASSPQATSGRYEQY
TRBV5-6,TRBJ1-1,ASSPGLNTEAF
TRBV23-1,TRBJ2-5,ASSHTAGTKGETQY
TRBV6-6,TRBJ2-7,ASRGGTDSSEQY
TRBV19,TRBJ2-7,ASKTGPVNEQY
TRBV7-9,TRBJ2-7,ASSPGGTLTYEQY
TRBV29-1,TRBJ2-4,SAEGGTMGNIQY
TRBV4-1,TRBJ1-2,ASSRGPQPRLAYGYT
TRBV19,TRBJ1-2,ASFYYGYT
TRBV5-1,TRBJ2-7,ASSLEGVEQY
TRBV27,TRBJ2-1,ASSLSTAYNEQF
TRBV29-1,TRBJ1-4,SVGQGGEKLF
TRBV6-1,TRBJ1-2,ASSVTELGVSGYT
TRBV30,TRBJ2-6,AWSEGMPNVLT
TRBV10-3,TRBJ2-2,ASRAGGDAGELF
TRBV30,TRBJ2-1,AWGAGNNEQF
TRBV4-1,TRBJ1-5,ASSQDRRGGQPQQ
TRBV29-1,TRBJ2-5,SVEGRQETQY
TRBV29-1,TRBJ1-1,SVWDRAEAF
TRBV18,TRBJ2-1,ASSLGNEQF
TRBV29-1,TRBJ1-1,SVEEGMNTEAF
TRBV18,TRBJ2-7,ASSPGSAGAYEQY
TRBV29-1,TRBJ2-6,SAHSGGPGANVLT
TRBV12-5,TRBJ1-1,ASVPGATEAF
TRBV18,TRBJ2-5,ASSPWDNQETQY
TRBV29-1,TRBJ2-7,SARVNYEQY
TRBV4-1,.,ASSLTSGRAFSYEQY
TRBV6-1,TRBJ1-2,ASSLTVNYGYT
TRBV28,TRBJ2-7,ASSSTGTGGAYEQY
TRBV6-1,TRBJ2-1,ASTTSDGGSEQF
TRBV4-3,TRBJ2-3,ASSQTSVASTDTQY
TRBV30,TRBJ2-7,AWSVLDRFYEQY
TRBV29-1,TRBJ2-1,SVERDGEQF
TRBV4-1,TRBJ2-2,ASSQDRGFGSTGELF
TRBV29-1,TRBJ2-7,SVEDSYEQY
TRBV7-8,TRBJ2-5,ASTAGEETQY
TRBV29-1,TRBJ2-7,SVEAWEEQY
TRBV15,TRBJ2-2,ATSMGLAVTGELF
TRBV30,TRBJ1-5,AWSVRGGNEFNQPQH
TRBV2,TRBJ1-1,ATSMTGKSTEAF
TRBV11-2,TRBJ2-5,ASSPPLEFETQY
TRBV2,TRBJ2-3,ASSEGLGADTQY
TRBV5-4,TRBJ1-1,ASRWGNTEAF
TRBV9,TRBJ1-2,ASSVAYGPGYGYT
TRBV29-1,TRBJ2-2,SPYVGADTNTGELF
TRBV29-1,TRBJ2-2,SARHTGELF
TRBV6-1,TRBJ1-4,ASEPQENEKLF
TRBV29-1,TRBJ1-1,SAPGQANTEAF
TRBV5-6,TRBJ1-2,ASSSRQGFNYGYS
TRBV29-1,TRBJ2-7,SVQTRGYEQY
TRBV29-1,TRBJ2-2,SVGDLGELF
TRBV4-1,TRBJ2-2,ASSQLPIGRGTGELF
TRBV9,TRBJ2-7,ASSVAAGGEQY